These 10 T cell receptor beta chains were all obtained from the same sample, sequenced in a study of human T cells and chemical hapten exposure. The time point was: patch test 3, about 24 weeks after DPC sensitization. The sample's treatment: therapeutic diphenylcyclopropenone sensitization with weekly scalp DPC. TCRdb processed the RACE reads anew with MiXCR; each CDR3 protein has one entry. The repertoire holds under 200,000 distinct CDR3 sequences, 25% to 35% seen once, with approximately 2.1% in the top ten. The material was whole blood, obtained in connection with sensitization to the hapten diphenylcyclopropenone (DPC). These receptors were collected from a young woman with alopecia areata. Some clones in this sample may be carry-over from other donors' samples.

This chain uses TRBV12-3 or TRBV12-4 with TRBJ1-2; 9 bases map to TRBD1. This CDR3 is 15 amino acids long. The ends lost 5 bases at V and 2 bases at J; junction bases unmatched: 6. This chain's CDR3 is CASSPGTGINYGYTF. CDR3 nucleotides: TGTGCCAGCAGTCCCGGGACAGGGATAAACTATGGCTACACCTTC.

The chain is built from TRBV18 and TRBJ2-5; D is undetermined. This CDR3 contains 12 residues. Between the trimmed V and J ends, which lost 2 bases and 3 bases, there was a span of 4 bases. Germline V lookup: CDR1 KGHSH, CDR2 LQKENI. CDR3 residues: CASSPAEETQYF. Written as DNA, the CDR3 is TGTGCCAGCTCACCAGCAGAAGAGACCCAGTACTTC.

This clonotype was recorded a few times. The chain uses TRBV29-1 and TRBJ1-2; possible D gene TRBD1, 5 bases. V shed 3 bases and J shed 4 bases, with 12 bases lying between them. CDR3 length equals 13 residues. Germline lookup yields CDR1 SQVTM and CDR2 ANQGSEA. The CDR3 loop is CSVDTGRTYGYTF. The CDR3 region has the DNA TGCAGCGTTGATACGGGACGAACCTATGGCTACACCTTC. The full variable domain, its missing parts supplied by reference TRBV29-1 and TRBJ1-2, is SAVISQKPSRDICQRGTSLTIQCQVDSQVTMMFWYRQQPGQSLTLIATANQGSEATYESGFVIDKFPISRPNLTFSTLTVSNMSPEDSSIYLCSVDTGRTYGYTFGSGTRLTVV.

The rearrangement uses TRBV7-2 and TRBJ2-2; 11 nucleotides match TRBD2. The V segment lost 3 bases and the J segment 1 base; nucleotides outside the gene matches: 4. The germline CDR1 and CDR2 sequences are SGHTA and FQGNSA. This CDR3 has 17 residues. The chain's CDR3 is CASSFLAGGGNTGELFF. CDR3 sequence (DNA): TGTGCCAGCAGCTTCTTAGCGGGAGGGGGGAACACCGGGGAGCTGTTTTTT.

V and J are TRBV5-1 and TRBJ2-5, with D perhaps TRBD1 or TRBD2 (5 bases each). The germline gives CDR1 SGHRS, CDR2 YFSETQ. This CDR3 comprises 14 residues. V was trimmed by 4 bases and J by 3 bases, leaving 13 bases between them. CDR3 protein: CASSKTGTEETQYF. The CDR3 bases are TGCGCCAGCAGCAAAACCGGGACGGAAGAGACCCAGTACTTC.

The CDR3, as DNA: TGCAGTGCTAGAGACGGGAGGAGGACGCAGTATTTT. It translates to CSARDGRRTQYF. The gene calls are TRBV20-1 and TRBJ2-3; the match to TRBD2 covers 7 bases. CDR3 size: 12 residues. CDR1 is DFQATT, CDR2 SNEGSKA, per germline (reference sequence). Trimming removed 0 bases from V and 9 bases from J; junction bases left unmatched: 3.

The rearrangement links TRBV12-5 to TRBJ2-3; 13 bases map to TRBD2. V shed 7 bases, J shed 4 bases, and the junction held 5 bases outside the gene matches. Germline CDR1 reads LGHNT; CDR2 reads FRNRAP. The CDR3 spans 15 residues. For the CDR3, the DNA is TGTGCTAGTGCCCTTGGACTAGCGGGAGCAGATACGCAGTATTTT. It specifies CASALGLAGADTQYF.

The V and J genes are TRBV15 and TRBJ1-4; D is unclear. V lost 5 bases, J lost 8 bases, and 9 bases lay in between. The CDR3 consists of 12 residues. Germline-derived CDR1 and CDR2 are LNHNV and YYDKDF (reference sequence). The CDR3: CATSGVGEKLFF. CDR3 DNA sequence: TGTGCCACCAGCGGGGTAGGCGAAAAACTGTTTTTT.

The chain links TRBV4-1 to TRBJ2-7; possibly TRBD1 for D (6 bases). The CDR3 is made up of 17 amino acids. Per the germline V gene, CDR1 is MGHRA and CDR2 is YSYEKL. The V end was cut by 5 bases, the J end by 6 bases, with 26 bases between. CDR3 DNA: TGCGCCAGCAGCTATAGTTTTACAGGGTCGGAATCTTTCGAGCAGTACTTC. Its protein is CASSYSFTGSESFEQYF.

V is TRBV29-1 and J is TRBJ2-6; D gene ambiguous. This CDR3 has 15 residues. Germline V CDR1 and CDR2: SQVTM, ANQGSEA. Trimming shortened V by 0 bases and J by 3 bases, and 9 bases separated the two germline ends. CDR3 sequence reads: CSVEDRSGGANVLTF. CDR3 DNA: TGCAGCGTTGAAGACCGGAGTGGTGGGGCCAACGTCCTGACTTTC.